The clone carrying this TCR beta chain occurred a few times. The antigen is not known. This entry belongs to a study of T-cell reconstitution after alpha-beta-depleted transplantation in children. The germline CDR1 and CDR2 sequences are SGHTA and FQGNSA. The V end lost 2 bases, the J end lost 4 bases, and 9 bases lay between the germline ends. This CDR3 has 13 amino acids. Broader study findings: The origin of alpha-beta T cells about two months after transplant was reportedly several hundred expanded graft clones. Newly produced T cells mostly accounted for T-cell counts and diversity one year post-transplant.

Researchers prepared the TCRbeta library using unique molecular identifiers, the study reports. TCRdb itself ran the PCR reads through MiXCR, one entry per CDR3 protein. The sample contains fewer than 85,000 distinct CDR3 sequences, about 14% of which appear only once. This specimen was PBMCs, mostly from graft donor cells, taken 180 days after TCRalphabeta/CD19-depleted stem cell transplant. J is TRBJ2-7 and V is TRBV7-2; D is unclear. The TCR was taken from a male patient under 10 years old who had a stem cell transplant for acute lymphoblastic leukemia, so the T cells may come from the graft donor. CDR3: CASSLTLGYEQYF. The CDR3 DNA sequence: TGTGCCAGCAGCTTAACCCTAGGATACGAGCAGTACTTC.